The 8 T cell receptor beta chains in this list originate from one sample, sequenced in a study of tumor-infiltrating lymphocytes in primary liver carcinoma. A primer matching the constant region was used to make TCR beta cDNA from around 550 ng of total RNA. Three rounds of nested multiplex PCR with slightly modified ARM-PCR produced TCR beta libraries. TRBV1-TRBV30 forward primers and a C-beta reverse primer were used in the first two PCR rounds, which each ran for 9 to 10 cycles. From the multiplex PCR reads, TCRdb called clonotypes with MiXCR, one entry per CDR3 protein. There are 50,000 or so distinct CDR3 sequences in the sample; roughly 80% occur only once, and roughly 25% lies in the top ten. Co-extraction yielded RNA and DNA from approximately 20-30 mg of unsorted bulk tissue. Source material: liver tumor tissue from sampling region 5. Sample subset: tumor region T5, tumor centre. The receptors come from a man aged 35-49 years with primary liver carcinoma and hepatitis B virus infection.

As to this clonotype: A junction boundary mismatches the germline segment, possibly from a read error. The chain employs TRBV10-3 and TRBJ2-5, with a possible D match to TRBD2 (7 bases). The CDR3 is 14 amino acids. The V gene's germline CDR1 is ENHRY and CDR2 SYGVKD. CDR3: CAIGGGVLQETQNF. The CDR3 nucleotides read TGTGCCATCGGAGGGGGGGTCCTACAAGAGACCCAGAACTTC.

The count of this clonotype is one. The chain carries TRBV7-8 and TRBJ2-1; D not certain. CDR1 is SGHVS and CDR2 is FQNEAQ in the germline V gene. V gave up 3 bases and J gave up 10 bases, with 13 bases separating them. The CDR3 runs 13 residues. The chain's CDR3 is CASSFIDASEQFF. The CDR3 bases are TGTGCCAGCAGCTTCATAGACGCGTCCGAGCAGTTCTTC.

With regard to this clonotype: With a much larger clone just one base away, this may be a read error. The CDR3 is CARNSGRGQETQYF. The CDR3, as DNA: TGTGCCAGGAATAGCGGGAGAGGACAGGAGACCCAGTACTTC. The V call is TRBV9, the J call TRBJ2-5; 9 nucleotides align to TRBD2. The germline CDR1 and CDR2 sequences are SGDLS and YYNGEE. The V segment lost 8 bases and the J segment 5 bases; nucleotides outside the gene matches: 10. This CDR3 region has 14 residues.

The gene calls are TRBV6-6 and TRBJ2-7; D possibly corresponds to TRBD2 (5 bases). This CDR3 has 13 residues. The germline CDR1 and CDR2 sequences are MNHNY and SVGAGI (reference sequence). The ends were cut back, 7 bases at V and 0 bases at J, with 10 bases in the middle. The CDR3 DNA is TGTGCCAGCATTCCAGGACTCTCCTACGAGCAGTACTTC. It encodes CASIPGLSYEQYF.

On this clonotype: The junction departs from germline at one end; a sequencing error may be responsible. The genes are TRBV11-1 and TRBJ1-6, with D possibly matching TRBD1 (5 bases). The CDR3 length is 13 residues. Germline values: CDR1 SGHAT, CDR2 FQDESV (reference sequence). CDR3 in DNA: TGTGCCAGCAGCCGGACACTGGTTTCACCCCCTCATTTT. It is translated as CASSRTLVSPPHF.

As to this clonotype: A junction boundary mismatches the germline segment, possibly from a read error. This chain joins TRBV4-3 and TRBJ2-6; 7 positions match TRBD1. The CDR3 spans 17 residues. Germline CDR1 LGHNA, CDR2 YSLEER. In DNA form, the CDR3 reads TGCGCCAGCTGCCAATCCGGGACAGAGGCCGGGGCCAACGTCCTGACCTTC. Amino acids: CASCQSGTEAGANVLTF.

This chain links TRBV28 with TRBJ1-2; TRBD1 might be the D (5 bases). V lost 5 bases and J 4 bases, leaving 14 bases between the germline ends. The CDR3 is 14 amino acids. Germline CDR1 reads MDHEN; CDR2 reads SYDVKM. Here the CDR3 DNA reads TGTGCCAGCAGTCCCGGGGGGGAAGCCTATGGCTACACCTTC. It translates to CASSPGGEAYGYTF.

Concerning this clonotype itself: A much larger clone differs by one base, so this may be a read error. V gene TRBV28 combines with J gene TRBJ2-2, with D tentatively TRBD1 or TRBD2 (5 bases each). Germline CDR1 MDHEN, CDR2 SYDVKM. The CDR3 contains 15 residues. CDR3 sequence: CASSRTTENTGEMLF. The CDR3 coding sequence is TGTGCCAGCAGTCGAACGACAGAGAACACCGGGGAGATGCTTTTT.